A selection of T cell receptor beta chains follows, all from one sample in a study of control samples from healthy donors and cancer patients. The table came from immunoSEQ multiplex PCR; TCRdb's copy has only in-frame clones and leaves some out. Altogether 150,000 or so clones are present, over 85% being singletons, with the ten largest covering roughly 6.2%. Input material: blood. The receptors stem from a man between 18 and 29 years old in good health. Both conserved end residues are part of each CDR3. A D gene is named only where the DNA matches it firmly. Clone size appears in some rows only: once, few, many, or a class for an expanded clone.

v_gene: TRBV4-2
abundance: -
d_gene: -
j_gene: TRBJ2-7
CDR3aa: CASSQAYLDRSYEQYF
CDR3nt: TGTGCCAGCAGCCAAGCCTATTTGGACAGATCCTACGAGCAGTACTTC

v_gene: TRBV7-8
abundance: once
d_gene: TRBD2
j_gene: TRBJ2-1
CDR3aa: CASSHWTGTSGGARPNEQFF
CDR3nt: TGTGCCAGCAGCCACTGGACGGGGACTAGCGGGGGGGCCCGGCCAAATGAGCAGTTCTTC

v_gene: TRBV21-1
abundance: -
d_gene: -
j_gene: TRBJ1-4
CDR3aa: CASSGRGGGTNEKLFF
CDR3nt: TGTGCCAGCAGCGGCCGCGGCGGGGGTACTAATGAAAAACTGTTTTTT

v_gene: TRBV19
abundance: -
d_gene: -
j_gene: TRBJ2-2
CDR3aa: CASSIKGAGELFF
CDR3nt: TGTGCCAGTAGCATCAAAGGGGCCGGGGAGCTGTTTTTT

v_gene: TRBV28
abundance: -
d_gene: -
j_gene: TRBJ2-1
CDR3aa: CANRSASYNEQFF
CDR3nt: TGTGCTAACCGTAGTGCCTCCTACAATGAGCAGTTCTTC

v_gene: TRBV5-8
abundance: -
d_gene: TRBD2
j_gene: TRBJ2-7
CDR3aa: CASTDPRDYLYEQYF
CDR3nt: TGTGCCAGCACGGATCCCCGGGACTACCTCTACGAGCAGTACTTC

v_gene: TRBV25-1
abundance: -
d_gene: -
j_gene: TRBJ1-2
CDR3aa: CASSPRGIPNYGYTF
CDR3nt: TGTGCCAGCAGTCCTCGGGGGATTCCTAACTATGGCTACACCTTC

v_gene: TRBV6-5
abundance: -
d_gene: -
j_gene: TRBJ1-4
CDR3aa: CASAVGGREKLFF
CDR3nt: TGTGCCAGCGCTGTGGGGGGGCGTGAAAAACTGTTTTTT

v_gene: TRBV9
abundance: once
d_gene: -
j_gene: TRBJ1-6
CDR3aa: CASSVAGGSGFDNSPLHF
CDR3nt: TGTGCCAGCAGCGTAGCGGGGGGGTCGGGATTCGATAATTCACCCCTCCACTTT

v_gene: TRBV27
abundance: -
d_gene: -
j_gene: TRBJ2-7
CDR3aa: CASSLRRGGEQYF
CDR3nt: TGTGCCAGCAGTTTACGGAGGGGAGGCGAGCAGTACTTC

v_gene: TRBV7-9
abundance: once
d_gene: TRBD1
j_gene: TRBJ1-2
CDR3aa: CASSFIHGQASNYGYTF
CDR3nt: TGTGCCAGCAGCTTTATCCATGGACAGGCTTCTAACTATGGCTACACCTTC

v_gene: TRBV30
abundance: -
d_gene: -
j_gene: TRBJ1-4
CDR3aa: CAWSLGGTTDFALEKLFF
CDR3nt: TGTGCCTGGAGTCTTGGAGGGACAACCGATTTCGCCCTTGAAAAACTGTTTTTT

v_gene: TRBV11-3
abundance: -
d_gene: TRBD2
j_gene: TRBJ2-3
CDR3aa: CASSFIELAGADTQYF
CDR3nt: TGTGCCAGCAGCTTCATTGAACTAGCGGGGGCAGATACGCAGTATTTT

v_gene: TRBV5-5
abundance: -
d_gene: TRBD1
j_gene: TRBJ1-5
CDR3aa: CASSLHPGGSQPQHF
CDR3nt: TGTGCCAGCAGCTTGCATCCAGGGGGCTCTCAGCCCCAGCATTTT

v_gene: TRBV13
abundance: -
d_gene: TRBD2
j_gene: TRBJ2-7
CDR3aa: CASSFGTSGSREQYF
CDR3nt: TGTGCCAGCAGCTTCGGGACTAGCGGGAGCCGCGAGCAGTACTTC

v_gene: TRBV19
abundance: -
d_gene: -
j_gene: TRBJ1-4
CDR3aa: CASSGQFFEKLFF
CDR3nt: TGTGCCAGTAGTGGGCAGTTTTTTGAAAAACTGTTTTTT

v_gene: TRBV18
abundance: -
d_gene: -
j_gene: TRBJ1-1
CDR3aa: CASSEESDTEAFF
CDR3nt: TGTGCCAGCTCAGAGGAGAGCGACACTGAAGCTTTCTTT

v_gene: TRBV13
abundance: -
d_gene: -
j_gene: TRBJ1-4
CDR3aa: CASSLQGGVEKLFF
CDR3nt: TGTGCCAGCAGCCTACAGGGTGGGGTAGAAAAACTGTTTTTT

v_gene: TRBV3-1/TRBV3-2
abundance: -
d_gene: -
j_gene: TRBJ2-7
CDR3aa: CASRGDHYEQYF
CDR3nt: TGTGCCAGCAGGGGGGACCACTACGAGCAGTACTTC

v_gene: TRBV28
abundance: -
d_gene: -
j_gene: TRBJ1-5
CDR3aa: CASSFGRQPQHF
CDR3nt: TGTGCCAGCAGTTTTGGTAGACAGCCCCAGCATTTT

v_gene: TRBV6-1
abundance: -
d_gene: -
j_gene: TRBJ1-5
CDR3aa: CASSDLGNQPQHF
CDR3nt: TGTGCCAGCAGTGATCTGGGCAATCAGCCCCAGCATTTT